The 6 T cell receptor beta chains reported below all come from one sample, sequenced in a study of human T cells and chemical hapten exposure (dated by TCRdb to 2020 to 2022). The sample's time point, from its label and the paper: pre-sensitization, week 0. The treatment or condition label, read with the paper, signifies: therapeutic diphenylcyclopropenone sensitization with weekly scalp DPC. Libraries were prepared through RACE. The sample was run on a NextSeq 500. TCRdb took the public reads, trimmed them with fastp at Q25, ran MiXCR for clone calling and kept in-frame beta chains. Identical CDR3 protein sequences are pooled into one entry, listed with their most common genes and DNA. Present in this sample are some 400,000 distinct CDR3 sequences, roughly 5% of which were seen just once. Of the sample, roughly 2.6% falls within the top ten clones. Sequencing was performed on whole blood, taken in connection with sensitization to the hapten diphenylcyclopropenone (DPC). The receptors originated from a woman in her forties or fifties with alopecia areata. Some clones in this sample may be carry-over from other donors' samples.

This clonotype was counted a few times. This chain links TRBV7-2 with TRBJ1-2; D is ambiguous. Germline CDR1 is SGHTA and CDR2 is FQGNSA. This CDR3 spans 13 amino acids. V was clipped by 4 bases and J by 0 bases, with 6 bases between them. The CDR3 reads CASSSIANYGYTF. In nucleotides, the CDR3 is TGTGCCAGCAGCTCAATCGCTAACTATGGCTACACCTTC.

This clonotype showed up many times. J is TRBJ2-6 and V is TRBV7-9; the D gene is possibly TRBD2 (5 bases). The CDR3 contains 20 residues. The V and J ends lost 5 bases and 0 bases respectively, with 23 bases between them. CDR1 is SEHNR and CDR2 is FQNEAQ in the germline V gene (reference sequence). The CDR3 nucleotides read TGTGCCAGCAGCCCCGGTGCGGGCACGGGCTTGTTCTCTGGGGCCAACGTCCTGACTTTC. Residues: CASSPGAGTGLFSGANVLTF.

This clonotype was picked up many times. This chain joins TRBV29-1 and TRBJ2-3, with 7 bases lining up with TRBD1. This CDR3 spans 14 amino acids. J lost 2 bases, V lost 5 bases, and 7 bases had no gene match. Germline V gives CDR1 SQVTM, CDR2 ANQGSEA. CDR3 bases: TGCAGCGTTTCCACAGGGGCCCCCACAGATACGCAGTATTTT. Its translation: CSVSTGAPTDTQYF.

The rearrangement uses TRBV6-1 and TRBJ1-5; tentative D call: TRBD1 (6 bases). The V end was cut by 5 bases, the J end by 3 bases, with 14 bases between. Germline V gene sequence: CDR1 MNHNS, CDR2 SASEGT. The CDR3 has 15 residues. This CDR3 is CASSRTGSYNQPQHF. The CDR3 DNA follows: TGTGCCAGCAGTCGTACAGGGAGCTACAATCAGCCCCAGCATTTT.

This clonotype has at least ten counts. The chain is built from TRBV20-1 and TRBJ2-5; 9 bases are a match to TRBD1. CDR3 length: 15 amino acids. Germline loops: CDR1 DFQATT, CDR2 SNEGSKA (reference sequence). The V and J ends lost 7 bases and 2 bases, in that order; junction bases with no gene match: 11. The CDR3 coding sequence is TGCAGTGTCCAAACCCCCGACAGGGGGCAAGAGACCCAGTACTTC. Protein product: CSVQTPDRGQETQYF.

The V and J genes are TRBV5-1 and TRBJ1-2; D might be TRBD1 (6 bases). Germline V gene sequence: CDR1 SGHRS, CDR2 YFSETQ. Trimming pared 4 bases from V and 2 bases from J, leaving 15 bases between. The CDR3 covers 15 residues. The chain's CDR3 is CASSLREGGNYGYTF. For the CDR3, the DNA is TGCGCCAGCAGCCTCCGGGAGGGGGGCAACTATGGCTACACCTTC.